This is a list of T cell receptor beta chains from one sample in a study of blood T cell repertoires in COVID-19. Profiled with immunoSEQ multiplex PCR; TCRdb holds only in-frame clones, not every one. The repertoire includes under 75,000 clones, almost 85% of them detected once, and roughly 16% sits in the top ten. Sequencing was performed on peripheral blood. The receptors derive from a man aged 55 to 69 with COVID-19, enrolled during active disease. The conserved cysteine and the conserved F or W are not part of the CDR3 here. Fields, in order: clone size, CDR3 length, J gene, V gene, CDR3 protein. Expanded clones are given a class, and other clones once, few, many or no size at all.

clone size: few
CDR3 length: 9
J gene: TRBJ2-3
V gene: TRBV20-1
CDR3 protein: SASGVDTQY

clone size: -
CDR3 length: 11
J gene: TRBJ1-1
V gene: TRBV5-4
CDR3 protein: ASSSLGDTEAF

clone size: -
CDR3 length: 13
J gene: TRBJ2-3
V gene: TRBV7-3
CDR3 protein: ASNRNLAGADTQY

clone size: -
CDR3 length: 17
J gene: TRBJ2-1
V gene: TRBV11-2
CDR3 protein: ASRATGALAGFRYNEQF

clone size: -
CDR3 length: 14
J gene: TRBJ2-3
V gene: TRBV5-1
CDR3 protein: ASSRTSGVFTDTQY

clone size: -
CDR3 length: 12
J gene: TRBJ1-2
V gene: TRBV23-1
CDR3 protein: ASSRKGTNYGYT

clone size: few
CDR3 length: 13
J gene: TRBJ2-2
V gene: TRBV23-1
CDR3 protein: ATWGGTVRNGELF

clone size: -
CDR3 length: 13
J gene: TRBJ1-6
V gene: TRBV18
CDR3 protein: ASSAGGPDNSPLH

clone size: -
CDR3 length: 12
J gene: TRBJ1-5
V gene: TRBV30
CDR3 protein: AWQRGQGHQPQH

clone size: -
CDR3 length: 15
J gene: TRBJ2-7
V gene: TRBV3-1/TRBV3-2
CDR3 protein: ASSQGIYFVGALEQY

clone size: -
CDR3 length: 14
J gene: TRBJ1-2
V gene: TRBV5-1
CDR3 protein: ASSELTGGMPYGYT

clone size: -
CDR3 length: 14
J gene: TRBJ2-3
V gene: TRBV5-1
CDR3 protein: ASTPRLAGSSDTQY

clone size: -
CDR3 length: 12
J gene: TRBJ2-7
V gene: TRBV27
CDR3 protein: ASSWTGLAYEQY

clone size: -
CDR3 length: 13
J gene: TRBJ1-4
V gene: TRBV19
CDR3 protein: ASSTRQQTNEKLF

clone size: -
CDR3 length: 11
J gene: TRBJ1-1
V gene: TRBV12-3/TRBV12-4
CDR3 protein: ASSHNDRGEAF

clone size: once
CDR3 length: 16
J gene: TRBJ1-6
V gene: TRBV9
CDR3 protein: ASSASRGGGFYNSPLH

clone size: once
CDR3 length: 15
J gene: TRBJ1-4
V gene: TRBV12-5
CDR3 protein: ASGLVRQIGVNEKLF

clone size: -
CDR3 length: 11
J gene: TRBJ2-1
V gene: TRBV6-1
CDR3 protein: ASSDVAGGGEF

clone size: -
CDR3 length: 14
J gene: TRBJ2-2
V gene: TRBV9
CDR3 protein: ASSVAGTDNTGELF

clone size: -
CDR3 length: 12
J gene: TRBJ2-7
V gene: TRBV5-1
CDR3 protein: ASSLGEPSNEQY

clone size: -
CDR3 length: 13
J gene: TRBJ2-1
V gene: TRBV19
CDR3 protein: ASIRTGGMYNEQF

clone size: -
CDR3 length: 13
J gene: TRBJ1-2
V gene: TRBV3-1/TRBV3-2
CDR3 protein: ASSHLDRSHYGYT

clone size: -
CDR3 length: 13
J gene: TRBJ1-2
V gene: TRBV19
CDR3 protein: ASSSPGQVAYGYT